These 2 T cell receptor beta chains share one sample of origin, sequenced in a study of T-cell memory formation after mild COVID-19. One entry per CDR3 protein, called by TCRdb with MiXCR from the 5' RACE reads. The sample lists more than 300,000 distinct CDR3 sequences; over 11% were seen once. The sample taken for sequencing was PBMCs or a T cell subset sorted from them (not recorded which). The source is a man aged 18 to 30 who had mild COVID-19 (a few samples of this study predate the infection). Cell type and time point are not known.

The V call is TRBV20-1, the J call TRBJ1-2; 10 positions agree with TRBD1. The CDR3 totals 16 residues. CDR1 is DFQATT, CDR2 SNEGSKA, per germline (reference sequence). V trimming: 5 bases; J trimming: 0 bases; junction bases outside the gene matches: 9. The DNA for the CDR3 is TGCAGTGCTGTGGGGGGACAGGGGATCACTAACTATGGCTACACCTTC. Its protein is CSAVGGQGITNYGYTF.

This clonotype came up a few times. This rearrangement joins TRBV20-1 to TRBJ1-5, with D possibly being TRBD1 (5 bases). There are 12 residues in the CDR3. Germline loops: CDR1 DFQATT, CDR2 SNEGSKA (reference sequence). Trimming left V 5 bases short and J 7 bases short, with 12 bases between. The CDR3 DNA sequence: TGCAGTGCTTCCCAAGCAGGGCAGCCCCAGCATTTT. Protein: CSASQAGQPQHF.